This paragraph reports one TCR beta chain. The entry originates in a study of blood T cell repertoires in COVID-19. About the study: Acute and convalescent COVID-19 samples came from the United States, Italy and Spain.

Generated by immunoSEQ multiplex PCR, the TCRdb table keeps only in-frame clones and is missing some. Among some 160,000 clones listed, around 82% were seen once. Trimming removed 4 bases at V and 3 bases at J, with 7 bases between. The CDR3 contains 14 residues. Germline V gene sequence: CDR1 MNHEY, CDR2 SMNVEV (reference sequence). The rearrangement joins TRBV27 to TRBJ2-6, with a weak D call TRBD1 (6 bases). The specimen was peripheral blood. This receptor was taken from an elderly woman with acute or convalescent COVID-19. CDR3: CASSSGDGANVLTF. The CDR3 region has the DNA TGTGCCAGCAGTTCAGGGGATGGGGCCAACGTCCTGACTTTC.